These 14 T cell receptor beta chains came from one sample sequenced in a study of T cells in Graves' hyperthyroidism and ophthalmopathy. RNA transcripts provided the source from which TCR beta CDR3 regions were amplified. Researchers ran a first-round RT-PCR on the TCR CDR3 using the HTBI primer set. TCRdb fed the multiplex PCR reads into MiXCR, producing one record per CDR3 protein. The repertoire holds approximately 560,000 distinct CDR3 sequences, with more than 15% as singletons. The sample was blood. Receptors were obtained from a woman in her thirties with Graves' hyperthyroidism.

The table lists this clonotype with many counts. V usage is TRBV6-1 and J usage is TRBJ2-3; 8 bases map to TRBD2. V dropped 5 bases and J dropped 4; count of bases not matched to a gene: 11. The CDR3 is 16 residues long. Germline CDR1 is MNHNS and CDR2 is SASEGT. DNA for the CDR3: TGTGCCAGCAGTCGGGGGGGAACGTCCTCCCCAGATACGCAGTATTTT. Residues: CASSRGGTSSPDTQYF.

This clonotype has just a few counts. The chain joins TRBV5-1 to TRBJ2-4; TRBD2 is a possible D gene (5 bases). The CDR3 consists of 15 residues. V lost 4 bases, J lost 3 bases, and 14 bases lay in between. Germline V gives CDR1 SGHRS, CDR2 YFSETQ. The CDR3 loop is CASSPEGPGKNIQYF. CDR3 nucleotides: TGCGCCAGCAGCCCTGAGGGTCCGGGCAAAAACATTCAGTACTTC. Full variable domain (missing parts from reference TRBV5-1 and TRBJ2-4): KAGVTQTPRYLIKTRGQQVTLSCSPISGHRSVSWYQQTPGQGLQFLFEYFSETQRNKGNFPGRFSGRQFSNSRSEMNVSTLELGDSALYLCASSPEGPGKNIQYFGAGTRLSVL.

This clonotype was counted between two and nine times. The chain recombines TRBV4-2 with TRBJ2-1, with 8 bases aligning to TRBD1. V trimming: 3 bases; J trimming: 0 bases; junction bases outside the gene matches: 4. The CDR3 totals 16 residues. Germline V CDR1 and CDR2: LGHNA, YNFKEQ. CDR3 bases: TGTGCCAGCAGCCAGGATACAGGGGGCTCCTACAATGAGCAGTTCTTC. It specifies CASSQDTGGSYNEQFF.

This clonotype was found many times. The chain has TRBV27 and TRBJ2-6; D is undetermined. The germline V gene encodes CDR1 MNHEY and CDR2 SMNVEV (reference sequence). V gave up 6 bases and J gave up 2 bases, with 5 bases separating them. The CDR3 sequence is 13 residues long. The CDR3 sequence: CASSDAGANVLTF. CDR3 coding DNA: TGTGCCAGCAGCGACGCTGGGGCCAACGTCCTGACTTTC. Full variable domain (rest looked up from reference TRBV27 and TRBJ2-6): EAQVTQNPRYLITVTGKKLTVTCSQNMNHEYMSWYRQDPGLGLRQIYYSMNVEVTDKGDVPEGYKVSRKEKRNFPLILESPSPNQTSLYFCASSDAGANVLTFGAGSRLTVL.

Many counts were recorded for this clonotype. The V and J genes are TRBV7-2 and TRBJ2-6, with D possibly matching TRBD2 (5 bases). V was pared by 4 bases and J by 0 bases, with 10 bases between. In germline, CDR1 is SGHTA, CDR2 FQGNSA. The CDR3 is made up of 16 amino acids. The CDR3 coding sequence is TGTGCCAGCAGCTCCGGACTGACCTCTGGGGCCAACGTCCTGACTTTC. Translation gives CASSSGLTSGANVLTF.

CDR3 coding DNA: TGTGCCAGCAGCTTAAACGGACAGGGCATGGATGAGCAGTTCTTC. Protein product: CASSLNGQGMDEQFF. V usage is TRBV7-3 and J usage is TRBJ2-1; 8 nucleotides match TRBD1. There are 15 residues in the CDR3. The V gene end was trimmed by 1 base and the J gene end by 8 bases; junction bases not matched to a gene: 7. CDR1 is SGHTA, CDR2 FQGTGA, per germline.

This clonotype turned up a few times. V is TRBV4-1 and J is TRBJ1-1, with D maybe TRBD1 (6 bases). The CDR3 covers 14 residues. CDR1 MGHRA and CDR2 YSYEKL come from the germline V gene. Trimming removed 3 bases from V and 6 bases from J, with 14 bases in between. The CDR3 reads CASSHRGGAAEAFF. CDR3 nucleotides: TGCGCCAGCAGCCACCGCGGGGGGGCCGCTGAAGCTTTCTTT.

This clonotype was recorded a few times. The final CDR3 position lacks the conserved phenylalanine or tryptophan, pointing to a likely read error. This chain links TRBV24-1 with TRBJ2-1, with 8 bases identical to TRBD1. The length of the CDR3 is 15 residues. CDR1 and CDR2 (germline): KGHDR, SFDVKD. With V trimmed by 7 bases and J by 3 bases, 7 bases remained unmatched. This chain's CDR3 is CATRNGQGIYNEQFS. CDR3 in DNA: TGTGCCACCAGGAACGGACAGGGAATCTACAATGAGCAGTTCTCC.

This clonotype has a count of ten or more. This chain joins TRBV7-2 and TRBJ2-7; unclear D gene. The CDR3 consists of 16 residues. Trimming removed 3 bases at V and 0 bases at J, with 15 bases between. Germline-derived CDR1 and CDR2 are SGHTA and FQGNSA. CDR3: CASSFSSLYVSYEQYF. CDR3 in DNA: TGTGCCAGCAGCTTCTCCAGCCTTTATGTCTCCTACGAGCAGTACTTC.

This clonotype was counted ten times or more. V and J are TRBV3-1 and TRBJ2-1; D remains unclear. Germline lookup yields CDR1 LGHDT and CDR2 YNNKEL (reference sequence). V gave up 1 base and J gave up 2 bases, with 9 bases separating them. The CDR3 is 15 amino acids. The CDR3 DNA is TGTGCCAGCAGCCAAGGTAATAGCCCCTACAATGAGCAGTTCTTC. Its translation is CASSQGNSPYNEQFF.

This clonotype was picked up many times. The chain employs TRBV6-2 or TRBV6-3 and TRBJ1-1; D ambiguous. V lost 6 bases and J lost 0, with 11 bases in between. Germline V CDR1 and CDR2: MNHEY, SVGEGT. The CDR3 contains 14 residues. The CDR3 DNA is TGTGCCAGCAGATGGAGGACGGTGAACACTGAAGCTTTCTTT. Its protein is CASRWRTVNTEAFF.

This clonotype was counted many times. The chain uses TRBV6-5 and TRBJ2-7, with 9 bases lining up with TRBD2. The CDR3 totals 15 residues. Germline V gene lookup returns CDR1 MNHEY and CDR2 SVGAGI. Germline trimming cut 4 bases from V and 2 bases from J; bases unmatched to any gene: 6. The CDR3, as DNA: TGTGCCAGCAGTTTCAGATTAGCGGGGGCCTACGAGCAGTACTTC. Encoded protein: CASSFRLAGAYEQYF.

In this sample, this clonotype turned up a few times. This chain links TRBV2 with TRBJ1-2; D is unresolved. The CDR3 is made up of 13 amino acids. Trimming took 6 bases from V and 0 from J, leaving 8 bases between them. The V gene's germline CDR1 is SNHLY and CDR2 FYNNEI. CDR3 DNA: TGTGCCAGCAGGCCGACTTCTAACTATGGCTACACCTTC. Protein product: CASRPTSNYGYTF.

This clonotype was counted at least ten times. CDR3 sequence reads: CSARDSGHLNEQFF. The CDR3 DNA follows: TGCAGTGCTAGAGATTCGGGACACCTCAATGAGCAGTTCTTC. V usage is TRBV20-1 and J usage is TRBJ2-1; D may be TRBD1 (6 bases). Germline CDR1 is DFQATT and CDR2 is SNEGSKA (reference sequence). Trimming stripped 0 bases from V and 6 bases from J, with 12 bases between. The length of the CDR3 is 14 residues.